The sequence of this T cell receptor (beta chain) was determined in a study of CD8 T cells in Susac syndrome. The authors reverse transcribed roughly 0.45 to 1 ug RNA with random hexamers. Amplification of TCR beta CDR3 used immunoSEQ multiplex PCR across 54 Vbeta and 13 Jbeta. TCRdb independently ran MiXCR on the immunoSEQ multiplex PCR reads; one entry per CDR3 protein. The data contain about 180,000 distinct CDR3 sequences, 90% to 97% of them singletons. Germline values: CDR1 DFQATT, CDR2 SNEGSKA (reference sequence). With 1 base removed from V and 4 bases from J, the gap between germline ends came to 8 bases. The CDR3 contains 13 residues.

Sequenced input: CD4+ T cells from PBMCs. The receptor's source is a human donor with multiple sclerosis. The chain couples TRBV20-1 to TRBJ2-1; maybe TRBD2 (6 bases). As DNA, the CDR3 is TGCAGTGCTAGAGGACTAGTATACAATGAGCAGTTCTTC. Protein product: CSARGLVYNEQFF.